Here is one TCR beta chain with its context. Its antigen is as yet unknown. This sample is part of a study of beta chain features in type 1 diabetes. The overall study: Age, gender and cell yields were similar between patients and healthy donors. The study, taken as a whole, reports: Patients with Type 1 diabetes showed moderately but significantly shorter TCRB CDR3s in all four CD4+ subsets.

The investigators reverse transcribed all of the isolated RNA, so they sequenced expressed TCRB transcripts. Here immunoSEQ multiplex PCR was the method, and the copy in TCRdb shows in-frame clones only, minus some. The table includes roughly 700,000 clones, 13% detected once. Germline loops: CDR1 LGHNA, CDR2 YNFKEQ. The V gene end was trimmed by 1 base and the J gene end by 5 bases; junction bases not matched to a gene: 5. This CDR3 spans 16 amino acids. The chain recombines TRBV4-2 with TRBJ1-6; 7 bases are shared with TRBD1. The sequence was obtained from a young man with type 1 diabetes. Sequenced input: naive CD4+ T cells from blood. Written as DNA, the CDR3 is TGTGCCAGCAGCCAAGGCCGGGACAGAAATAATTCACCCCTCCACTTT. Translated, it gives CASSQGRDRNNSPLHF.